Shown below are 14 T cell receptor beta chains from a single sample sequenced in a study of cytomegalovirus exposure and HLA in healthy donors (dated 2017 in TCRdb). Library preparation used the immunoSEQ multiplex PCR assay. A mixture of 60 forward primers for TCR Vbeta segments and 13 reverse primers for TCR Jbeta segments was used in the multiplex PCR. Sourced from immuneACCESS, this table was stored by TCRdb with only in-frame sequences that have V and J called. A share of the clones is absent; for the studies checked, an unresolved V gene accounts for under half, and the remainder has no known explanation. This sample's clone table shows 55,000 to 85,000 clones. The ten largest make up about 3.8% of the sample. The source material was PBMCs. These receptors came from a female donor in good health and CMV-seropositive.

Here the CDR3 reads CASSEYSANYGYTF. CDR3 sequence (DNA): TGTGCCAGCAGTGAATATTCAGCTAACTATGGCTACACCTTC. The rearrangement joins TRBV6-1 to TRBJ1-2; D is unclear. In germline, CDR1 is MNHNS, CDR2 SASEGT. The CDR3 loop spans 14 amino acids. The V end was cut by 2 bases, the J end by 0 bases, with 7 bases between.

The chain joins TRBV29-1 to TRBJ2-1; 7 nucleotides line up with TRBD2. Germline values: CDR1 SQVTM, CDR2 ANQGSEA. The J segment lost 8 bases and the V segment lost 5 bases, leaving 9 bases of the junction unmatched. This CDR3 is 13 amino acids long. DNA of the CDR3: TGCAGCGTTCCTCCGGGAGGAGTCGATGAGCAGTTCTTC. It encodes CSVPPGGVDEQFF.

The CDR3 protein is CASSYSSGFYEQYF. The CDR3 DNA reads TGTGCCAGCAGTTACTCGAGCGGGTTCTACGAGCAGTACTTC. The genes are TRBV6-5 and TRBJ2-7, with a tentative D call TRBD2 (6 bases). Germline V lookup: CDR1 MNHEY, CDR2 SVGAGI. Between the trimmed V and J ends, which lost 0 bases and 3 bases, there was a span of 9 bases. This CDR3 comprises 14 residues.

The chain employs TRBV19 and TRBJ2-5, with a possible D match to TRBD2 (6 bases). CDR1 is LNHDA, CDR2 SQIVND, per germline (reference sequence). The ends were cut back, 10 bases at V and 5 bases at J, with 26 bases in the middle. There are 16 residues in the CDR3. CDR3: CATSTGDLAYGETQYF. The CDR3 DNA reads as TGTGCCACCAGCACGGGGGACCTCGCTTACGGGGAGACCCAGTACTTC.

The V call is TRBV7-6, the J call TRBJ2-1; 12 nucleotides line up with TRBD2. The CDR3 extends over 17 amino acids. CDR1 and CDR2 (germline): SGHVS, FNYEAQ. V gave up 1 base and J gave up 6 bases; unmatched junction bases: 7. The CDR3 bases are TGTGCCAGCAGCTTAGGACTAGCGGGGGAAAGTTCCAATGAGCAGTTCTTC. As protein: CASSLGLAGESSNEQFF.

J is TRBJ2-1 and V is TRBV29-1; D is undetermined. The CDR3 totals 12 residues. V was pared by 1 base and J by 8 bases, with 9 bases between. Germline CDR1 and CDR2: SQVTM and ANQGSEA. The CDR3 sequence: CSVEVLDYEQFF. The CDR3 DNA is TGCAGCGTTGAAGTGTTAGACTATGAGCAGTTCTTC.

The rearrangement uses TRBV29-1 and TRBJ1-2; D uncertain. V was clipped by 1 base and J by 6 bases, with 9 bases between them. Germline CDR1 and CDR2: SQVTM and ANQGSEA. The CDR3 is made up of 12 amino acids. CDR3 sequence reads: CSVEVPRDGYTF. The DNA of the CDR3 is TGCAGCGTTGAAGTGCCCCGAGATGGCTACACCTTC.

The CDR3 sequence: CSPVVQTGAQYF. CDR3 nucleotides: TGCAGCCCTGTGGTCCAGACGGGGGCCCAGTACTTC. The chain combines TRBV29-1 with TRBJ2-5, with a possible D match to TRBD2 (6 bases). Deletions cut 8 bases from V and 9 bases from J, with 19 bases between. The germline V gene encodes CDR1 SQVTM and CDR2 ANQGSEA. CDR3 length equals 12 residues.

The rearrangement links TRBV7-2 to TRBJ2-5; TRBD2 is a possible D gene (7 bases). Trimming shortened V by 2 bases and J by 5 bases, and 18 bases separated the two germline ends. This CDR3 spans 16 amino acids. Germline V lookup: CDR1 SGHTA, CDR2 FQGNSA. The CDR3 bases are TGTGCCAGCAGCTTACCCCTAGGGGGGGGCCTGGAGACCCAGTACTTC. Translating gives CASSLPLGGGLETQYF.

The chain couples TRBV28 to TRBJ2-6; possibly TRBD2 for D (6 bases). Trimming took off 3 bases at V and 0 bases at J, with 15 bases between the two ends. The CDR3 runs 18 residues. Germline-derived CDR1 and CDR2 are MDHEN and SYDVKM. CDR3 sequence: CASSFRVGGRSGANVLTF. The CDR3 DNA sequence: TGTGCCAGCAGTTTTAGAGTCGGGGGTCGCTCTGGGGCCAACGTCCTGACTTTC.

The chain carries TRBV27 and TRBJ2-7; TRBD2 matches at 12 bases. The length of the CDR3 is 15 residues. Germline assignment: CDR1 MNHEY and CDR2 SMNVEV (reference sequence). The V gene end was trimmed by 10 bases and the J gene end by 1 base; junction bases not matched to a gene: 8. The CDR3 nucleotides read TGTGCCACCCAAAATGGACTAGCGGGATCCTACGAGCAGTACTTC. Encoded protein: CATQNGLAGSYEQYF.

The chain combines TRBV4-1 with TRBJ1-1, with TRBD1 matching over 8 bases. The germline gives CDR1 MGHRA, CDR2 YSYEKL. CDR3 length: 15 residues. V gave up 0 bases and J gave up 3 bases; unmatched junction bases: 3. The CDR3 sequence: CASSQEQGGDTEAFF. The CDR3 DNA reads TGCGCCAGCAGCCAAGAACAGGGGGGTGACACTGAAGCTTTCTTT.

V gene TRBV25-1 combines with J gene TRBJ1-2, with no clear D. Germline assignment: CDR1 MGHDK and CDR2 SYGVNS. The CDR3 sequence is 13 residues long. Trimming shortened V by 4 bases and J by 3 bases, and 9 bases separated the two germline ends. CDR3 in DNA: TGTGCCAGCAGTGCACCGGGAGACTATGGCTACACCTTC. It encodes CASSAPGDYGYTF.

The rearrangement joins TRBV6-5 to TRBJ1-4, with a tentative D call TRBD1 (6 bases). The germline V gene has CDR1 MNHEY and CDR2 SVGAGI. The CDR3 sequence is 15 residues long. Trimming removed 8 bases from V and 8 bases from J, with 21 bases in between. The CDR3 DNA is TGTGCCAGCGGTGGGGGGGCACAGGGTTGGGAAAAACTGTTTTTT. Translated, it gives CASGGGAQGWEKLFF.